This is a list of T cell receptor beta chains from one sample in a study of glioma-infiltrating T cells after dendritic cell vaccination. Only in-frame clones appear in the TCRdb table, and some are missing; sequencing was by immunoSEQ multiplex PCR. The table lists about 76,000 clones, roughly 84% of them singletons. This specimen consisted of blood, obtained after dendritic cell vaccination. The receptor source for this set is a human donor with glioblastoma. Both conserved end residues are part of each CDR3. A D gene is named only where the DNA matches it firmly. Only part of the rows carry a size: once, few, many, or a class if the clone is expanded.

d_call clone_size j_call v_call cdr3_aa
NA NA TRBJ2-7 TRBV14 CASSISTGPYEQYF
NA NA TRBJ2-3 TRBV11-2 CASQVYGSPTDTQYF
NA once TRBJ2-5 TRBV18 CASSPSRVSETQYF
TRBD2 NA TRBJ2-1 TRBV5-4 CASSLPGLAGVDEQFF
NA NA TRBJ2-1 TRBV4-3 CASSPTGSSYNEQFF
TRBD2 NA TRBJ2-1 TRBV13 CASRPGLAGHNEQFF
TRBD2 NA TRBJ2-1 TRBV11-3 CASSRRAGVSYNEQFF
NA NA TRBJ2-6 TRBV28 CASSRTGRAGANVLTF
TRBD2 NA TRBJ2-1 TRBV7-3 CASSSTSGDNEQFF
TRBD1 NA TRBJ1-5 TRBV6-5 CASKPQGNSNQPQHF
TRBD1 NA TRBJ2-1 TRBV5-1 CASSLRTETGGEQFF
TRBD2 NA TRBJ2-5 TRBV19 CASSVAGGTETQYF
TRBD1 NA TRBJ2-7 TRBV13 CASSSLGRTGGSYEQYF
TRBD1 NA TRBJ1-2 TRBV5-6 CASSLWDRGDGYTF
NA NA TRBJ1-1 TRBV4-3 CASSQIRGTEAFF
TRBD2 NA TRBJ2-1 TRBV6-5 CASTWGTSGIGEQFF
NA NA TRBJ1-3 TRBV9 CASSVRGGAGGNTIYF
NA NA TRBJ1-1 TRBV10-2 CASVSPRGATEAFF
NA NA TRBJ1-3 TRBV5-1 CASSLDGGSGNTIYF
NA NA TRBJ2-1 TRBV5-1 CASSISGSASYNEQFF
TRBD2 NA TRBJ2-2 TRBV7-3 CASSQGTSGSTGELFF
NA NA TRBJ2-3 TRBV5-1 CASRPGYTSTDTQYF
NA NA TRBJ1-4 TRBV30 CAWSVPAGEGPLGKLFF
NA NA TRBJ1-4 TRBV2 CASGDREGGEKLFF
TRBD2 NA TRBJ2-3 TRBV10-1 CASSELAGGGDTQYF
NA NA TRBJ1-1 TRBV15 CATSRDWGGGTEAFF
TRBD2 NA TRBJ2-1 TRBV4-2 CASSQNSGGPYNEQFF
NA NA TRBJ1-4 TRBV7-9 CASSHPLQATNEKLFF
NA NA TRBJ2-7 TRBV11-2 CASSLHRNEQYF
NA NA TRBJ2-5 TRBV11-3 CASSPPGGLSQETQYF
TRBD1 NA TRBJ1-2 TRBV5-5 CASSPGTANYGYTF
NA few TRBJ1-6 TRBV2 CASSERGGLSPLHF
NA NA TRBJ1-1 TRBV21-1 CASSSATGTGVTEAFF
TRBD2 NA TRBJ2-7 TRBV7-8 CASSGREDSYEQYF
NA few TRBJ1-3 TRBV7-9 CASSMNRDSGNTIYF
TRBD2 once TRBJ2-5 TRBV19 CASSIVVAGPSETQYF
NA few TRBJ2-6 TRBV5-1 CASSLGGSGANVLTF
TRBD2 NA TRBJ2-3 TRBV7-6 CASSLAAGGSTDTQYF